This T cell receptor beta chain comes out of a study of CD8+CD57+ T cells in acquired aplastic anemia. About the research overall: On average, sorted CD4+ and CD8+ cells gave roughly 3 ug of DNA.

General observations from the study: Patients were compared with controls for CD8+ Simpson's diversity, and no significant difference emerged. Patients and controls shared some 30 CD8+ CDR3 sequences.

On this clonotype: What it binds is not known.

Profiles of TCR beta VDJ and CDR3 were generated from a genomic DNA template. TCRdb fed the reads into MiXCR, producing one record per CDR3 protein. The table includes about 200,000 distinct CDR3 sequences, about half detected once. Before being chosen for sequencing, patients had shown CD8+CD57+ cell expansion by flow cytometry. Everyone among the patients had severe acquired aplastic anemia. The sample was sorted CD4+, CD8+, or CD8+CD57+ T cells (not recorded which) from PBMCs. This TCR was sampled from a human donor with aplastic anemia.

The CDR3 loop reads CASSSLGGRITEAFF. CDR3 coding DNA: TGTGCCAGCAGCTCCCTGGGGGGGCGAATCACTGAAGCTTTCTTT. This rearrangement joins TRBV11-2 to TRBJ1-1; possible D gene TRBD1, 6 bases. The CDR3 sequence is 15 residues long. Germline V CDR1 and CDR2: SGHAT, FQNNGV. V lost 4 bases and J lost 4, with 16 bases in between.